Presented here are 8 T cell receptor beta chains from one specimen sequenced in a study of T cell responses to AZD1222 COVID-19 vaccine. TCRdb's copy holds only in-frame clones and misses some; the assay was immunoSEQ multiplex PCR. The sample has 65,000 to 85,000 clones, more than 90% seen once. Here the sequenced sample was peripheral blood, taken on day 0 of AZD1222 vaccination. The receptors here all came from an adult in good health.

This chain links TRBV10-3 with TRBJ1-4; 7 bases align to TRBD1. The V gene's germline CDR1 is ENHRY and CDR2 SYGVKD. V lost 8 bases, J lost 2 bases, and 5 bases stayed unmatched. The CDR3 is made up of 14 amino acids. The chain's CDR3 is CAIGRGGTNEKLFF. The CDR3 coding sequence is TGTGCCATCGGCAGGGGGGGGACTAATGAAAAACTGTTTTTT.

This clone was detected only once. J is TRBJ2-2 and V is TRBV29-1; 9 bases line up with TRBD2. There are 14 residues in the CDR3. V was clipped by 7 bases and J by 5 bases; unmatched bases: 8. CDR1 is SQVTM and CDR2 is ANQGSEA in the germline V gene. The CDR3 sequence: CSASGGRTTGELFF. The CDR3 coding sequence is TGCAGCGCGAGCGGGGGGCGAACTACCGGGGAGCTGTTTTTT.

The chain carries TRBV6-1 and TRBJ2-2; D is undetermined. Germline assignment: CDR1 MNHNS and CDR2 SASEGT. Trimming shortened V by 3 bases and J by 5 bases, and 7 bases separated the two germline ends. CDR3 length: 13 residues. The CDR3 loop is CASSERLTGELFF. The CDR3 DNA follows: TGTGCCAGCAGTGAGAGACTGACCGGGGAGCTGTTTTTT.

This chain connects TRBV12-3 or TRBV12-4 to TRBJ2-7; 8 positions agree with TRBD1. The trim removed 7 bases at V and 5 bases at J, leaving 7 bases unmatched. The CDR3 contains 13 residues. The CDR3 DNA follows: TGTGCCAGCAACCTAAGACAGGGGAACGAGCAGTACTTC. Translated, it gives CASNLRQGNEQYF.

J is TRBJ1-5 and V is TRBV5-6, with no clear D. V was clipped by 2 bases and J by 1 base, with 10 bases between them. The CDR3 has 15 residues. Germline V gene lookup returns CDR1 SGHDT and CDR2 YYEEEE. DNA for the CDR3: TGTGCCAGCAGCTTAAAGAAAGGGAGCAATCAGCCCCAGCATTTT. Translation: CASSLKKGSNQPQHF.

The chain combines TRBV18 with TRBJ1-4, with D unresolved. CDR1 KGHSH and CDR2 LQKENI come from the germline V gene. The CDR3 spans 12 residues. Trimming pared 5 bases from V and 8 bases from J, leaving 9 bases between. CDR3 in DNA: TGTGCCAGCTCATCCGACTGGGAAAAACTGTTTTTT. Its protein is CASSSDWEKLFF.

The chain has TRBV29-1 and TRBJ1-2; 10 nucleotides line up with TRBD1. Germline assignment: CDR1 SQVTM and CDR2 ANQGSEA. The V gene end was trimmed by 7 bases and the J gene end by 4 bases; junction bases not matched to a gene: 3. The CDR3 totals 12 residues. In nucleotides, the CDR3 is TGCAGCGGGGACAGGGGAAGCTATGGCTACACCTTC. Translation: CSGDRGSYGYTF.

The V and J genes are TRBV5-8 and TRBJ1-1; D is unresolved. Germline V lookup: CDR1 SGHTS, CDR2 YDEGEE. V was pared by 1 base and J by 12 bases, with 13 bases between. The CDR3 loop spans 12 amino acids. The CDR3 loop reads CASSLRRSGSFF. DNA of the CDR3: TGTGCCAGCAGCTTGCGGAGGTCTGGTTCTTTCTTT.